This T cell receptor beta chain was sequenced in a study of cytomegalovirus exposure and HLA in healthy donors. Findings of the study overall: Investigators reported 164 TCR beta chains as tied to cytomegalovirus. It was shown in a later analysis that HLA-associated TCR beta chains were more clonally expanded than other, equally common chains.

Turning to this clone: The antigen remains unidentified.

J lost 4 bases, V lost 8 bases, and 11 bases had no gene match. In germline, CDR1 is KGHSH, CDR2 LQKENI. This CDR3 spans 16 amino acids. 60 Vbeta and 13 Jbeta primers were used in PCR. The method was immunoSEQ multiplex PCR; TCRdb's version includes in-frame clones alone and lacks a portion of them. The sample includes approximately 140,000 clones. As for the donors, each was a healthy bone marrow donor. Sequenced material: PBMCs. The TCR sequence derives from a woman aged 18-30 years in good health and CMV-seronegative. The chain employs TRBV18 and TRBJ1-4; 9 bases fit TRBD1. The CDR3 spells CASAIGQGSDNEKLFF. The CDR3 nucleotides are TGTGCCAGCGCTATAGGACAGGGGTCGGATAATGAAAAACTGTTTTTT. Filled out from reference TRBV18 and TRBJ1-4, the complete variable domain reads NAGVMQNPRHLVRRRGQEARLRCSPMKGHSHVYWYRQLPEEGLKFMVYLQKENIIDESGMPKERFSAEFPKEGPSILRIQQVVRGDSAAYFCASAIGQGSDNEKLFFGSGTQLSVL.